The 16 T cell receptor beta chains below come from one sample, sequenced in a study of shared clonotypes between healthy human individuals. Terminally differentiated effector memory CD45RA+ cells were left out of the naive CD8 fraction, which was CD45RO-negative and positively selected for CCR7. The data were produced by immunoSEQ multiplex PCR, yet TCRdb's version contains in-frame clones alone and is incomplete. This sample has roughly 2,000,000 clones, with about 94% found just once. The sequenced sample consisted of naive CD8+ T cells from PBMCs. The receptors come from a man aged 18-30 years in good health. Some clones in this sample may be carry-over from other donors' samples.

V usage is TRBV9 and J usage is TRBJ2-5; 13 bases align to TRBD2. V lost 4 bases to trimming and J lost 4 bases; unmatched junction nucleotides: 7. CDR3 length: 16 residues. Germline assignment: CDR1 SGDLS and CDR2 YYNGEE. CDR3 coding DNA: TGTGCCAGCAGCCAACCACTAGCGGGAGGGCCAGAGACCCAGTACTTC. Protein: CASSQPLAGGPETQYF. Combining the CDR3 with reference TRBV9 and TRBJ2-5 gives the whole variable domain DSGVTQTPKHLITATGQRVTLRCSPRSGDLSVYWYQQSLDQGLQFLIQYYNGEERAKGNILERFSAQQFPDLHSELNLSSLELGDSALYFCASSQPLAGGPETQYFGPGTRLLVL.

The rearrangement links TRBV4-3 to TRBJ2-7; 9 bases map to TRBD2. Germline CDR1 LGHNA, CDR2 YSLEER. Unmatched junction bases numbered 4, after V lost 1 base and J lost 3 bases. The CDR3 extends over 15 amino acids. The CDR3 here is CASSQGAGGSYEQYF. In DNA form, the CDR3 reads TGCGCCAGCAGCCAAGGTGCGGGGGGGAGCTACGAGCAGTACTTC.

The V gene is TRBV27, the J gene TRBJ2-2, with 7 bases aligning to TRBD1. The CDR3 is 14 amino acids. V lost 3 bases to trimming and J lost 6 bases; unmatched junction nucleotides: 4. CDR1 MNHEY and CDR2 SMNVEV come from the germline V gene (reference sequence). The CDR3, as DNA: TGTGCCAGCAGTTTTCAGGGGGAACCCGGGGAGCTGTTTTTT. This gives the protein CASSFQGEPGELFF.

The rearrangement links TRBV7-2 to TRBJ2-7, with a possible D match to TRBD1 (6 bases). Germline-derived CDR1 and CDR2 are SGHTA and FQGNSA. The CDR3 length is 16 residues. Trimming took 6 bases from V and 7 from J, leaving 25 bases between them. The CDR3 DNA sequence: TGTGCCAGCAGGCAAGTGGGGCAGGGGATGTTTGGAGAGCAGTACTTC. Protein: CASRQVGQGMFGEQYF.

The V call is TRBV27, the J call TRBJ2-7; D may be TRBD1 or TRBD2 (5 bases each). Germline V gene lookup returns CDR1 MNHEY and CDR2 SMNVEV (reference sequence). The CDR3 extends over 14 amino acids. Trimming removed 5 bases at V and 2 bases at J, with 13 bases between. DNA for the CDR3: TGTGCCAGCAGTGAGGTGGGGGATCCCTACGAGCAGTACTTC. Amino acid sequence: CASSEVGDPYEQYF.

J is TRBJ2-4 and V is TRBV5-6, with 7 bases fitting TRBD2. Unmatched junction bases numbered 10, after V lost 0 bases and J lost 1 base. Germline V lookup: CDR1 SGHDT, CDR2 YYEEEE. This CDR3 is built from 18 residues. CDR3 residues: CASSLAGFWEGAKNIQYF. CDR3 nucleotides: TGTGCCAGCAGCTTGGCCGGTTTCTGGGAGGGGGCCAAAAACATTCAGTACTTC.

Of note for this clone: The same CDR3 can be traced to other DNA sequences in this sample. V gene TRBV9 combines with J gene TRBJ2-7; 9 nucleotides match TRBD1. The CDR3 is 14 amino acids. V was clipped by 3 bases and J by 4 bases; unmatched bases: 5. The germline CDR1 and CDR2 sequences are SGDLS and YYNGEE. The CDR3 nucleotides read TGTGCCAGCAGCGCGGGACAGGGTCCATACGAGCAGTACTTC. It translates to CASSAGQGPYEQYF.

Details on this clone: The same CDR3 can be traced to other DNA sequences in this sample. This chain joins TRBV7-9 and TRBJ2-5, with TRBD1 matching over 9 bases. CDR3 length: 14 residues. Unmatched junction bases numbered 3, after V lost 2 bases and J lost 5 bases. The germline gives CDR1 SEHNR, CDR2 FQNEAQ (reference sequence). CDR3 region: CASSLRTGDETQYF. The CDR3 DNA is TGTGCCAGCAGCTTACGGACAGGGGACGAGACCCAGTACTTC.

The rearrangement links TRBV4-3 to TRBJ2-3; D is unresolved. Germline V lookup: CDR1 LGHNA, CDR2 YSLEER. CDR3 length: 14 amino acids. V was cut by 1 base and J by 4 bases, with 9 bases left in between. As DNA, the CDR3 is TGCGCCAGCAGCCAAGCTCTGGGGTCAGATACGCAGTATTTT. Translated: CASSQALGSDTQYF.

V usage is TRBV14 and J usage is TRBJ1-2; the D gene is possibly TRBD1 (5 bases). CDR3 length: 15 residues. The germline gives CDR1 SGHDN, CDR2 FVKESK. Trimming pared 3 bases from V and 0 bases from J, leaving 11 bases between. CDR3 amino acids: CASSQYGGANYGYTF. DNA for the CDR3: TGTGCCAGCAGCCAGTACGGGGGAGCTAACTATGGCTACACCTTC.

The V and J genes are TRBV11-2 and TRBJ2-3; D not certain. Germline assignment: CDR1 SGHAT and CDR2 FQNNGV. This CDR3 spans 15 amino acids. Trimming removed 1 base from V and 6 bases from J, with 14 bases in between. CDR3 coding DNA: TGTGCCAGCAGCTTAGGCCCGTCCTGGATGGATACGCAGTATTTT. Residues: CASSLGPSWMDTQYF.

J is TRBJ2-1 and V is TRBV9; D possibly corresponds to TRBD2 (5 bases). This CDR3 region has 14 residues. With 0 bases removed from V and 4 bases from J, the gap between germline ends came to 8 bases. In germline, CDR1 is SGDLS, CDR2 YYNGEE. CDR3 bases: TGTGCCAGCAGCGTAGGAGAGGGTTACAATGAGCAGTTCTTC. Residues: CASSVGEGYNEQFF.

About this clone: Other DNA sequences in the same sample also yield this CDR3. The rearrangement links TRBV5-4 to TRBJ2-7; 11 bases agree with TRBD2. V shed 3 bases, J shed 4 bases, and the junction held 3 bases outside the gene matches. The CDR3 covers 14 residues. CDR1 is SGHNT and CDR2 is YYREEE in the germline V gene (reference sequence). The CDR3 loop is CASSSGLADYEQYF. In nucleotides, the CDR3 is TGTGCCAGCAGCTCGGGACTAGCGGATTACGAGCAGTACTTC.

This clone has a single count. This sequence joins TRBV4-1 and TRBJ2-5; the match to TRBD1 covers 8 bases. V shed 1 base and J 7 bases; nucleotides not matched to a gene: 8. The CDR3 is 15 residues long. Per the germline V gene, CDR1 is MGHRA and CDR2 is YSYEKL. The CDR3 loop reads CASSQGGRGPGTQYF. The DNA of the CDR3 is TGCGCCAGCAGCCAAGGGGGCAGGGGGCCGGGGACCCAGTACTTC.

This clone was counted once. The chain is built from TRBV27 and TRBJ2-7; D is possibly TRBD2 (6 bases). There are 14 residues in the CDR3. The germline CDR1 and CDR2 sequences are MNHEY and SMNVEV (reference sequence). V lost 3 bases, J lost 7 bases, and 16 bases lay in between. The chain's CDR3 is CASSFLNGGLEQYF. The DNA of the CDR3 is TGTGCCAGCAGTTTTCTTAACGGGGGACTGGAGCAGTACTTC.

CDR3 residues: CASSIGSRQGDEQYF. The CDR3 nucleotides read TGTGCCAGCAGCATAGGGTCGCGACAGGGCGACGAGCAGTACTTC. The chain employs TRBV5-5 and TRBJ2-7; 7 bases are a match to TRBD1. The length of the CDR3 is 15 residues. The V gene's germline CDR1 is SGHKS and CDR2 YYEKEE (reference sequence). J lost 5 bases, V lost 4 bases, and 12 bases had no gene match.